These 21 T cell receptor beta chains originate from one sample sequenced in a study of CD8+ T cells in alopecia areata. Treatment described: oral pan-JAK inhibitor, 5-10 mg twice daily. cDNA reverse transcribed from extracted RNA served as the sequencing template. The assay was immunoSEQ multiplex PCR, and TCRdb's table has in-frame clones only and misses some. This sample has under 200,000 clones, with 65% found just once. Material: CD4+ T cells sorted from blood, obtained at week 4, from a patient treated with tofacitinib. All receptors come from a human donor with alopecia areata.

The chain carries TRBV2 and TRBJ1-4; no clear D. This CDR3 is built from 14 residues. CDR1 and CDR2 (germline): SNHLY, FYNNEI. Between the trimmed V and J ends, which lost 6 bases and 5 bases, there was a span of 13 bases. This chain's CDR3 is CASSRSRRNEKLFF. The CDR3 bases are TGTGCCAGCAGCCGGAGCCGGAGGAATGAAAAACTGTTTTTT.

CDR3 DNA: TGTGCCAGCAGTAAGGGACAGGGGGGCGGCTACACCTTC. Residues: CASSKGQGGGYTF. The rearrangement uses TRBV6-5 and TRBJ1-2, with 11 bases lining up with TRBD1. V dropped 5 bases and J dropped 8; count of bases not matched to a gene: 4. Germline assignment: CDR1 MNHEY and CDR2 SVGAGI. This CDR3 contains 13 residues.

This clone was counted only a few times. V gene TRBV5-1 combines with J gene TRBJ2-3; D is perhaps TRBD1 (6 bases). V gave up 4 bases and J gave up 0 bases, with 15 bases separating them. CDR1 and CDR2 (germline): SGHRS, YFSETQ. The CDR3 is 16 residues long. CDR3 DNA sequence: TGCGCCAGCAGCCCGCATCCCCAGGGGAGCACAGATACGCAGTATTTT. Residues: CASSPHPQGSTDTQYF.

The genes are TRBV5-6 and TRBJ2-3, with TRBD1 matching over 10 bases. Germline V gives CDR1 SGHDT, CDR2 YYEEEE. With V trimmed by 1 base and J by 1 base, 12 bases remained unmatched. The CDR3 spans 19 residues. The CDR3 region is CASSLTQGTGVYGTDTQYF. CDR3 DNA: TGTGCCAGCAGCTTGACCCAGGGGACAGGGGTTTATGGCACAGATACGCAGTATTTT.

The J gene is TRBJ1-2, the V gene TRBV7-9; D is undetermined. Germline V gives CDR1 SEHNR, CDR2 FQNEAQ (reference sequence). V was trimmed by 1 base and J by 2 bases, leaving 11 bases between them. CDR3 size: 15 residues. CDR3 in DNA: TGTGCCAGCAGCTTAGAGGTAGCGGTGAACTATGGCTACACCTTC. It encodes CASSLEVAVNYGYTF.

This clone qualifies as medium-sized (0.01 to 0.1%). The rearrangement links TRBV6-6 to TRBJ2-1, with D unclear. Germline assignment: CDR1 MNHNY and CDR2 SVGAGI (reference sequence). V was trimmed by 2 bases and J by 3 bases, leaving 5 bases between them. CDR3 length: 13 residues. CDR3 nucleotides: TGTGCCAGCAGTTACAGCCTCTACAATGAGCAGTTCTTC. Translated: CASSYSLYNEQFF.

As for this clone: The sample has other DNA sequences that encode this CDR3 too. The chain links TRBV5-1 to TRBJ1-6, with D tentatively TRBD1 (6 bases). Deletions cut 0 bases from V and 6 bases from J, with 10 bases between. Germline V gene lookup returns CDR1 SGHRS and CDR2 YFSETQ. This CDR3 comprises 15 residues. Written as DNA, the CDR3 is TGCGCCAGCAGCTTGGCCGAGGGGGGTAATTCACCCCTCCACTTT. This gives the protein CASSLAEGGNSPLHF.

This clone appeared once. This chain uses TRBV29-1 with TRBJ2-5; TRBD2 is a possible D gene (6 bases). V dropped 7 bases and J dropped 5 bases, with 14 bases sitting between them. Germline V gives CDR1 SQVTM, CDR2 ANQGSEA. The CDR3 totals 12 residues. The CDR3 coding sequence is TGCAGCGCCGGGACTCTAGGGGAGACCCAGTACTTC. Amino acids: CSAGTLGETQYF.

The CDR3 here is CASSFGTNTGELFF. CDR3 bases: TGTGCCAGCAGCTTCGGCACGAACACCGGGGAGCTGTTTTTT. The chain joins TRBV7-9 to TRBJ2-2; no firm D call. V lost 3 bases to trimming and J lost 0 bases, with 5 bases between them. Germline CDR1 SEHNR, CDR2 FQNEAQ (reference sequence). This CDR3 has 14 residues.

The rearrangement joins TRBV5-1 to TRBJ2-7; D is unclear. V was trimmed by 0 bases and J by 4 bases, leaving 11 bases between them. CDR1 SGHRS and CDR2 YFSETQ come from the germline V gene. The CDR3 totals 14 residues. CDR3 sequence (DNA): TGCGCCAGCAGCTTGGGCCGTCCCCCTTACGAGCAGTACTTC. It specifies CASSLGRPPYEQYF.

The genes are TRBV30 and TRBJ1-2; the D is unclear. Between the trimmed V and J ends, which lost 4 bases and 0 bases, there was a span of 6 bases. Germline CDR1 GTSNPN, CDR2 SVGIG (reference sequence). The length of the CDR3 is 12 residues. CDR3 protein: CAWTSTNYGYTF. The CDR3 DNA follows: TGTGCCTGGACATCCACTAACTATGGCTACACCTTC.

The rearrangement joins TRBV6-6 to TRBJ2-5; D gene ambiguous. The CDR3 has 14 residues. Trimming stripped 2 bases from V and 4 bases from J, with 11 bases between. The germline V gene encodes CDR1 MNHNY and CDR2 SVGAGI (reference sequence). CDR3 DNA sequence: TGTGCCAGCAGTTACGACCGGTTTGGAGAGACCCAGTACTTC. Its translation: CASSYDRFGETQYF.

The rearrangement joins TRBV30 to TRBJ1-5, with TRBD1 as a possible D gene (5 bases). The CDR3 spans 15 residues. Germline CDR1 is GTSNPN and CDR2 is SVGIG (reference sequence). V was shortened by 0 bases and J by 5 bases, with 14 bases between the two germline ends. CDR3 coding DNA: TGTGCCTGGAGTGTTCATACCCTGGGGCATCAGCCCCAGCATTTT. It translates to CAWSVHTLGHQPQHF. Full variable domain (missing parts from reference TRBV30 and TRBJ1-5): SQTIHQWPATLVQPVGSPLSLECTVEGTSNPNLYWYRQAAGRGLQLLFYSVGIGQISSEVPQNLSASRPQDRQFILSSKKLLLSDSGFYLCAWSVHTLGHQPQHFGDGTRLSIL.

The table lists this clone with a few counts. This chain connects TRBV29-1 to TRBJ2-1, with D unclear. Germline V gene data show CDR1 as SQVTM and CDR2 as ANQGSEA. This CDR3 comprises 14 residues. The V end lost 3 bases, the J end lost 1 base, and 10 bases lay between the germline ends. The CDR3 protein is CSVDVDVSYNEQFF. The CDR3 coding sequence is TGCAGCGTTGACGTGGACGTTTCCTACAATGAGCAGTTCTTC.

This chain joins TRBV6-5 and TRBJ1-2, with unresolved D. The CDR3 loop spans 15 amino acids. The V gene lost 2 bases and the J gene lost 7 bases, with 17 bases spanning the gap. Germline V lookup: CDR1 MNHEY, CDR2 SVGAGI. The CDR3 nucleotides read TGTGCCAGCAGTTACGGGCTTTGGGAGAAGGGTGGCTACACCTTC. Protein sequence: CASSYGLWEKGGYTF.

V gene TRBV4-1 combines with J gene TRBJ1-5; tentatively, D is TRBD1 (5 bases). Trimming stripped 1 base from V and 0 bases from J, with 16 bases between. This CDR3 is 18 amino acids long. Germline lookup yields CDR1 MGHRA and CDR2 YSYEKL. In nucleotides, the CDR3 is TGCGCCAGCAGCCAAGTTTTTCGCAGGGCGAATAGCAATCAGCCCCAGCATTTT. Translating it yields CASSQVFRRANSNQPQHF.

This clone was recorded a few times. CDR3 nucleotide sequence: TGCGCCAGCAGCTTGGGGTGGAACACTGAAGCTTTCTTT. Its protein is CASSLGWNTEAFF. The chain links TRBV5-1 to TRBJ1-1; no firm D call. Germline CDR1 is SGHRS and CDR2 is YFSETQ. Trimming pared 0 bases from V and 1 base from J, leaving 4 bases between. This CDR3 has 13 residues.

This clone has a handful of counts. The rearrangement joins TRBV29-1 to TRBJ1-1; D is undetermined. The V and J ends lost 4 bases and 6 bases respectively, with 6 bases between them. Germline assignment: CDR1 SQVTM and CDR2 ANQGSEA. The CDR3 is 10 amino acids. CDR3 protein: CSVVGAEAFF. DNA for the CDR3: TGCAGCGTTGTAGGAGCTGAAGCTTTCTTT.

CDR3: CASSARPAGGKDTQYF. CDR3 sequence (DNA): TGTGCCAGCAGCGCCCGTCCAGCGGGGGGGAAGGATACGCAGTATTTT. The chain carries TRBV9 and TRBJ2-3, with TRBD2 matching over 10 bases. CDR1 and CDR2 from the germline V gene are SGDLS and YYNGEE. Unmatched junction bases numbered 10, after V lost 3 bases and J lost 6 bases. The CDR3 extends over 16 amino acids.

This clone was detected a few times. This chain connects TRBV29-1 to TRBJ2-2; 9 bases fit TRBD1. The germline V gene encodes CDR1 SQVTM and CDR2 ANQGSEA. V trimming: 5 bases; J trimming: 5 bases; junction bases outside the gene matches: 12. This CDR3 has 16 amino acids. The CDR3 nucleotides are TGCAGCGTTTGGGCCACCGGGACAGGGAGGACCGGGGAGCTGTTTTTT. Translating it yields CSVWATGTGRTGELFF.

The chain uses TRBV14 and TRBJ2-5; D tentatively fits TRBD1 or TRBD2 (7 bases each). The CDR3 totals 14 residues. CDR1 SGHDN and CDR2 FVKESK come from the germline V gene. The V and J ends lost 4 bases and 4 bases respectively, with 13 bases between them. The CDR3 DNA follows: TGTGCCAGCAGCCCAGGGGGGGTTCGAGAGACCCAGTACTTC. Translating gives CASSPGGVRETQYF.